This is a list of T cell receptor beta chains from one sample in a study of control samples from healthy donors and cancer patients. Data came from immunoSEQ multiplex PCR; TCRdb stores just in-frame clones and leaves some out. The table has roughly 99,000 clones, roughly 82% seen once; the top ten hold 1.5% to 2.5%. The sample taken for sequencing was blood. These TCRs come from a man in his sixties in good health. Each CDR3 is given with its conserved first and last residue. D genes are given only for firm matches. Some rows have no size entry. The others give once, few or many, or a class for an expanded clone.

TRBV11-2	TRBJ1-2	-	-	TGTGCCAGCAGCTTAGAGCCAGGGAGCATCTATGGCTACACCTTC	CASSLEPGSIYGYTF
TRBV24-1	TRBJ2-5	-	few	TGTGCCACCCGAGAGGGAGAAATACAAGAGACCCAGTACTTC	CATREGEIQETQYF
TRBV30	TRBJ2-7	-	-	TGTGCCTGGGGGGACAGCGGGCCCTACGAGCAGTACTTC	CAWGDSGPYEQYF
TRBV5-1	TRBJ1-1	-	few	TGCGCCAGCAACGGGGACTTTCCCATGAACACTGAAGCTTTCTTT	CASNGDFPMNTEAFF
TRBV6-5	TRBJ1-2	TRBD1	-	TGTGCCAGCAGTATTGACAGGGAGAAAGGCTACACCTTC	CASSIDREKGYTF
TRBV5-1	TRBJ2-7	TRBD2	once	TGCGCCAGCAGCTTGGTACTAGCGGGAGGCCACGAGCAGTACTTC	CASSLVLAGGHEQYF
TRBV6-5	TRBJ1-1	-	-	TGTGCCAGCATCGCCCCCCGGAGGAGGTTCACTGAAGCTTTCTTT	CASIAPRRRFTEAFF
TRBV18	TRBJ2-3	-	once	TGTGCCAGCTCACCACCGCACGGGGCAGATACGCAGTATTTT	CASSPPHGADTQYF
TRBV30	TRBJ2-5	TRBD1	-	TGTGCCTGGAGTCCTCTCGGACAGGGGCCCGCAGAGACCCAGTACTTC	CAWSPLGQGPAETQYF
TRBV7-8	TRBJ1-1	-	-	TGTGCCAGCAGCTTCTACGGGGCTAACACTGAAGCTTTCTTT	CASSFYGANTEAFF
TRBV3-1/TRBV3-2	TRBJ2-6	TRBD1	-	TGTGCCAGCAGCCCGGACAGGGAGAGATCTGGGGCCAACGTCCTGACTTTC	CASSPDRERSGANVLTF
TRBV2	TRBJ2-7	-	-	TGTGCCAGCAGTGAAGAGACACCTTTACGGTACTTC	CASSEETPLRYF
TRBV18	TRBJ2-3	TRBD1	once	TGTGCCAGCTCACCATTTACAGGGGGCCAAGATACGCAGTATTTT	CASSPFTGGQDTQYF
TRBV25-1	TRBJ2-2	TRBD2	-	TGTGCCAGCAGTCCCGCCGAACTAGCGGGAATCGGGGAGCTGTTTTTT	CASSPAELAGIGELFF
TRBV19	TRBJ2-1	TRBD2	-	TGTGCCAGTAGTATTGGCGGGAGGGCCAATGAGCAGTTCTTC	CASSIGGRANEQFF
TRBV4-2	TRBJ1-3	-	few	TGTGCCAGCAGCCAAGTGGGCCGGGACTCTGGAAACACCATATATTTT	CASSQVGRDSGNTIYF
TRBV6-4	TRBJ2-2	TRBD2	-	TGTGCCAGCAGCCCGACGAGCCTAGCGGGGGACACCGGGGAGCTGTTTTTT	CASSPTSLAGDTGELFF
TRBV30	TRBJ1-1	-	-	TGTGCCTGGAGTGTACTCACTGAAGCTTTCTTT	CAWSVLTEAFF
TRBV30	TRBJ1-1	-	once	TGTGCCTGGAGTAGTAGGGCTGAAGCTTTCTTT	CAWSSRAEAFF
TRBV30	TRBJ2-7	TRBD2	-	TGTGCCTGGACTACCGGACAAGCGGGATCCTACGAGCAGTACTTC	CAWTTGQAGSYEQYF
TRBV6-5	TRBJ2-2	-	-	TGTGCCAGCAGTTACTCAAACCCCAACACCGGGGAGCTGTTTTTT	CASSYSNPNTGELFF
TRBV15	TRBJ2-1	-	-	TGTGCCACCAGCAGAGATACCGGGGGCGATGAGCAGTTCTTC	CATSRDTGGDEQFF
TRBV30	TRBJ2-3	TRBD1	-	TGTGCCTGGAGTATTGGACAGGGAGCGGGCACAGATACGCAGTATTTT	CAWSIGQGAGTDTQYF
TRBV28	TRBJ1-5	TRBD1	-	TGTGCCAGCACCCCTGGGGGACAGGGAGGCAATCAGCCCCAGCATTTT	CASTPGGQGGNQPQHF
TRBV7-9	TRBJ2-5	-	-	TGTGCCAGCACAACACAAGAGACCCAGTACTTC	CASTTQETQYF
TRBV11-2	TRBJ2-3	TRBD1	-	TGTGCCAGCAGCTTTGTCTCGCAGGGGGTAGATACGCAGTATTTT	CASSFVSQGVDTQYF
TRBV5-1	TRBJ1-2	TRBD1	-	TGCGCCAGCAGCCAGCGTAACAGGGGCGATGACTATGGCTACACCTTC	CASSQRNRGDDYGYTF
TRBV5-1	TRBJ1-2	TRBD1	-	TGCGCCAGCAGCCCCGGGACAGGGGGCATTCGCTATGGCTACACCTTC	CASSPGTGGIRYGYTF
TRBV24-1	TRBJ2-5	TRBD1	once	TGTGCCACCAGTGACCCAACCAGGAGGGACAGGGTTGGACAGGAGACCCAGTACTTC	CATSDPTRRDRVGQETQYF
TRBV6-4	TRBJ2-3	-	once	TGTGCCAGCAGTGACTCGGTGGGACTCCGCGAGGTGTTT	CASSDSVGLREVF
TRBV12-3/TRBV12-4	TRBJ2-7	-	-	-	CASSFGRGTKYF
TRBV7-8	TRBJ2-1	TRBD2	-	TGTGCCAGCAGCCCTTACTACGGTGTGGCTAGCGGGGACAATGAGCAGTTCTTC	CASSPYYGVASGDNEQFF
TRBV9	TRBJ2-5	-	-	TGTGCCAGCAGCGTAGGCGGGGAAGAGACCCAGTACTTC	CASSVGGEETQYF
TRBV28	TRBJ1-5	-	-	TGTGCCAGCAGATCCAGCGATCATAGCAATCAGCCCCAGCATTTT	CASRSSDHSNQPQHF
TRBV29-1	TRBJ2-4	-	-	TGCAGCGTTCGGGAACTAGCCAAAAACATTCAGTACTTC	CSVRELAKNIQYF
TRBV12-3/TRBV12-4	TRBJ2-7	-	-	TGTGCCAGCAGTTTACTGACCTCCAACGAGCAGTACTTC	CASSLLTSNEQYF
TRBV9	TRBJ2-2	-	once	TGTGCCAGCAGCGCCCAAACTGGGACCGGGAAGCTGTTTTTT	CASSAQTGTGKLFF
TRBV4-1	TRBJ2-5	-	-	TGCGCCAGCAGCCAAGTCCGCGGGGTTTCAGAGACCCAGTACTTC	CASSQVRGVSETQYF